Listed here are 23 T cell receptor beta chains from one sample, sequenced in a study of cytomegalovirus exposure and HLA in healthy donors. PCR used 60 Vbeta primers and 13 Jbeta primers. Some clones are missing from TCRdb's copy, which holds only in-frame ones; the method was immunoSEQ multiplex PCR. Here the sample spans more than 150,000 clones, around 84% being singletons. Sequenced sample: PBMCs. Receptors were obtained from a girl aged 2 to 9 in good health and CMV-seropositive.

This chain uses TRBV5-1 with TRBJ2-1; 8 bases are a match to TRBD1. This CDR3 has 14 amino acids. Germline CDR1 reads SGHRS; CDR2 reads YFSETQ. The J segment lost 6 bases and the V segment lost 5 bases, leaving 7 bases of the junction unmatched. CDR3 in DNA: TGCGCCAGCAGTCAGGACAGGGCCCCCAATGAGCAGTTCTTC. Amino acids: CASSQDRAPNEQFF.

The chain carries TRBV27 and TRBJ2-3; 7 bases line up with TRBD1. From germline, CDR1 is MNHEY and CDR2 SMNVEV (reference sequence). The V segment lost 4 bases and the J segment 2 bases; nucleotides outside the gene matches: 15. CDR3 length: 18 amino acids. The CDR3 DNA is TGTGCCAGCAGTTCCCCTGCAAGGGGGCGGGTACACACAGATACGCAGTATTTT. This sequence encodes CASSSPARGRVHTDTQYF.

The chain combines TRBV13 with TRBJ1-1, with TRBD1 identical over 12 bases. V lost 0 bases to trimming and J lost 1 base; unmatched junction nucleotides: 9. The CDR3 is 19 amino acids. Germline values: CDR1 PRHDT, CDR2 FYEKMQ (reference sequence). CDR3 loop: CASSLGLRDRGLANTEAFF. For the CDR3, the DNA is TGTGCCAGCAGCTTAGGCCTCCGGGACAGGGGGCTGGCGAACACTGAAGCTTTCTTT.

This clone was seen a single time. The gene calls are TRBV11-3 and TRBJ2-7; TRBD2 matches 8 bases. The CDR3 has 15 residues. Trimming cost V 3 bases and J 0 bases; bases outside gene matches: 4. Germline V gene lookup returns CDR1 SGHNT and CDR2 YENEEA. This CDR3 reads CASSFREGVSYEQYF. The CDR3 DNA is TGTGCCAGCAGCTTCCGGGAGGGAGTCTCCTACGAGCAGTACTTC.

V usage is TRBV7-9 and J usage is TRBJ2-1, with 10 bases fitting TRBD2. The V gene's germline CDR1 is SEHNR and CDR2 FQNEAQ (reference sequence). This CDR3 region has 17 residues. V shed 4 bases, J shed 4 bases, and the junction held 10 bases outside the gene matches. Written as DNA, the CDR3 is TGTGCCAGCAGCTGGGGGTGGACTAGCGGAGGGTACAATGAGCAGTTCTTC. This gives the protein CASSWGWTSGGYNEQFF.

The rearrangement joins TRBV27 to TRBJ1-2; 12 positions match TRBD1. This CDR3 is built from 16 residues. After removal of 2 bases from V and 3 bases from J, the junction contained 4 bases not matched to a gene. Germline V lookup: CDR1 MNHEY, CDR2 SMNVEV (reference sequence). The CDR3 coding sequence is TGTGCCAGCAGTTTAGCGGGGACAGGGGGCTACTATGGCTACACCTTC. This gives the protein CASSLAGTGGYYGYTF.

This chain links TRBV7-6 with TRBJ2-1, with D possibly matching TRBD2 (6 bases). This CDR3 region has 15 residues. V lost 5 bases, J lost 2 bases, and 13 bases lay in between. The germline CDR1 and CDR2 sequences are SGHVS and FNYEAQ. The CDR3 DNA follows: TGTGCCAGCAGCAGTGGGACTTTCGCCTACAATGAGCAGTTCTTC. As protein: CASSSGTFAYNEQFF.

A note on this clone: One end of the junction is discordant with germline, which a read error may explain. The J gene is TRBJ1-6, the V gene TRBV4-1, with unresolved D. Germline loops: CDR1 MGHRA, CDR2 YSYEKL. The CDR3 spans 17 residues. The CDR3 DNA is TGCGCCAGCAGCCAAGCCCCTTCAGGCTCCTATAATTCACCCCCCCACTTT. It specifies CASSQAPSGSYNSPPHF.

This chain connects TRBV9 to TRBJ2-5; tentatively, D is TRBD2 (6 bases). The V end lost 3 bases, the J end lost 11 bases, and 17 bases lay between the germline ends. Germline-derived CDR1 and CDR2 are SGDLS and YYNGEE. This CDR3 has 13 residues. The DNA for the CDR3 is TGTGCCAGCAGCGCAGTGGGGGGTGGGGAGCAGTACTTC. It yields the protein CASSAVGGGEQYF.

This clone appeared a single time. The gene calls are TRBV7-3 and TRBJ2-7; maybe TRBD2 (6 bases). The V end was cut by 0 bases, the J end by 7 bases, with 19 bases between. This CDR3 has 16 amino acids. Germline V CDR1 and CDR2: SGHTA, FQGTGA. CDR3 coding DNA: TGTGCCAGCAGCTTAACAGGAGGGTACCCCTCTGGTGAGCAGTACTTC. Encoded protein: CASSLTGGYPSGEQYF. Based on the CDR3 plus reference TRBV7-3 and TRBJ2-7, the full variable domain is GAGVSQTPSNKVTEKGKYVELRCDPISGHTALYWYRQSLGQGPEFLIYFQGTGAADDSGLPNDRFFAVRPEGSVSTLKIQRTERGDSAVYLCASSLTGGYPSGEQYFGPGTRLTVT.

The chain combines TRBV11-3 with TRBJ1-1, with a possible D match to TRBD1 (6 bases). There are 15 residues in the CDR3. Germline lookup yields CDR1 SGHNT and CDR2 YENEEA. V lost 0 bases to trimming and J lost 6 bases, with 14 bases between them. CDR3 in DNA: TGTGCCAGCAGCTTAGATAGGGGGGGAAGGGCTGAAGCTTTCTTT. Amino acid sequence: CASSLDRGGRAEAFF.

The rearrangement uses TRBV15 and TRBJ2-7; D is possibly TRBD2 (6 bases). This CDR3 comprises 16 residues. Germline V gene lookup returns CDR1 LNHNV and CDR2 YYDKDF (reference sequence). The V gene lost 0 bases and the J gene lost 4 bases, with 16 bases spanning the gap. DNA of the CDR3: TGTGCCACCAGCAGAGATCGGGGTCTTGGGGGGTACGAGCAGTACTTC. It translates to CATSRDRGLGGYEQYF.

The chain carries TRBV29-1 and TRBJ1-1, with TRBD1 matching over 7 bases. The germline CDR1 and CDR2 sequences are SQVTM and ANQGSEA. The CDR3 is 14 residues long. Trimming at V came to 7 bases and at J to 0 bases, leaving 8 bases not matched to a gene. The CDR3 loop reads CSALQGTMNTEAFF. The CDR3 DNA follows: TGCAGCGCCTTACAGGGGACCATGAACACTGAAGCTTTCTTT.

V is TRBV6-4 and J is TRBJ2-2, with 8 nucleotides matching TRBD1. Germline trimming cut 6 bases from V and 3 bases from J; bases unmatched to any gene: 6. There are 15 residues in the CDR3. The germline gives CDR1 MRHNA, CDR2 SNTAGT. The CDR3 DNA reads TGTGCCAGCAGAACAGGGACAGGCCACACCGGGGAGCTGTTTTTT. The encoded protein is CASRTGTGHTGELFF.

The gene calls are TRBV30 and TRBJ1-3, with 9 bases identical to TRBD1. V trimming: 1 base; J trimming: 5 bases; junction bases outside the gene matches: 12. The CDR3 spans 17 residues. Germline V gene lookup returns CDR1 GTSNPN and CDR2 SVGIG (reference sequence). For the CDR3, the DNA is TGTGCCTGGAGTGAACAGTACAGGGGGCGAAGAAGAAACACCATATATTTT. Its translation is CAWSEQYRGRRRNTIYF.

V usage is TRBV15 and J usage is TRBJ2-1; unclear D gene. V was clipped by 3 bases and J by 6 bases, with 12 bases between them. Germline-derived CDR1 and CDR2 are LNHNV and YYDKDF (reference sequence). The CDR3 loop spans 14 amino acids. As DNA, the CDR3 is TGTGCCACCAGCAGCTCAATTGGGCCCAATGAGCAGTTCTTC. This gives the protein CATSSSIGPNEQFF.

J is TRBJ2-5 and V is TRBV20-1; tentatively, D is TRBD1 (6 bases). Germline V CDR1 and CDR2: DFQATT, SNEGSKA (reference sequence). V was trimmed by 5 bases and J by 5 bases, leaving 9 bases between them. This CDR3 is built from 11 residues. CDR3 loop: CSAYRAETQYF. The CDR3, as DNA: TGCAGTGCTTACAGGGCTGAGACCCAGTACTTC.

The chain combines TRBV5-1 with TRBJ1-4, with 8 nucleotides matching TRBD1. Trimming took 4 bases from V and 10 from J; bases not matched to a gene: 15. The CDR3 length is 16 residues. Germline CDR1 and CDR2: SGHRS and YFSETQ. CDR3 loop: CASSQGQGVVSGKLFF. As DNA, the CDR3 is TGCGCCAGCAGCCAAGGACAGGGCGTGGTCTCTGGAAAACTGTTTTTT. Full variable domain (remainder filled in from reference TRBV5-1 and TRBJ1-4): KAGVTQTPRYLIKTRGQQVTLSCSPISGHRSVSWYQQTPGQGLQFLFEYFSETQRNKGNFPGRFSGRQFSNSRSEMNVSTLELGDSALYLCASSQGQGVVSGKLFFGSGTQLSVL.

Only a few counts were recorded for this clone. The gene calls are TRBV6-1 and TRBJ2-7, with 7 bases fitting TRBD1. Unmatched junction bases numbered 7, after V lost 2 bases and J lost 3 bases. The germline gives CDR1 MNHNS, CDR2 SASEGT. The CDR3 contains 15 residues. Here the CDR3 reads CASSEFGTAYYEQYF. For the CDR3, the DNA is TGTGCCAGCAGTGAATTTGGGACAGCCTACTACGAGCAGTACTTC.

This clone has a single count. This rearrangement joins TRBV18 to TRBJ2-6; no clear D gene. V shed 5 bases and J shed 0 bases, with 8 bases lying between them. Germline V gene sequence: CDR1 KGHSH, CDR2 LQKENI. CDR3 length: 15 residues. The CDR3 DNA reads as TGTGCCAGCTCAATTACAGCCTCTGGGGCCAACGTCCTGACTTTC. Translated: CASSITASGANVLTF.

The CDR3 spells CASSPGVMGYNEQFF. Here the CDR3 DNA reads TGTGCCAGCAGCCCGGGAGTAATGGGTTACAATGAGCAGTTCTTC. The rearrangement links TRBV5-6 to TRBJ2-1; D may be TRBD2 (6 bases). The CDR3 has 15 amino acids. Germline-derived CDR1 and CDR2 are SGHDT and YYEEEE. V dropped 4 bases and J dropped 4 bases, with 15 bases sitting between them. Drawing the rest from reference TRBV5-6 and TRBJ2-1, the complete variable domain is DAGVTQSPTHLIKTRGQQVTLRCSPKSGHDTVSWYQQALGQGPQFIFQYYEEEERQRGNFPDRFSGHQFPNYSSELNVNALLLGDSALYLCASSPGVMGYNEQFFGPGTRLTVL.

This clone came up once. The chain links TRBV6-1 to TRBJ2-7; perhaps TRBD1 as D (6 bases). The CDR3 covers 14 residues. Per germline, CDR1 MNHNS and CDR2 SASEGT. Between the trimmed V and J ends, which lost 6 bases and 7 bases, there was a span of 19 bases. Here the CDR3 DNA reads TGTGCCAGCAGCGACTCCATACTACAGGGAGAGCAGTACTTC. Translating gives CASSDSILQGEQYF.

The V gene is TRBV5-4, the J gene TRBJ1-4; 7 bases line up with TRBD1. The V segment lost 4 bases and the J segment 3 bases; nucleotides outside the gene matches: 6. Germline CDR1 reads SGHNT; CDR2 reads YYREEE (reference sequence). The CDR3 spans 15 residues. In nucleotides, the CDR3 is TGTGCCAGCAGCAAATCCGGGACAGCTAATGAAAAACTGTTTTTT. It is translated as CASSKSGTANEKLFF.